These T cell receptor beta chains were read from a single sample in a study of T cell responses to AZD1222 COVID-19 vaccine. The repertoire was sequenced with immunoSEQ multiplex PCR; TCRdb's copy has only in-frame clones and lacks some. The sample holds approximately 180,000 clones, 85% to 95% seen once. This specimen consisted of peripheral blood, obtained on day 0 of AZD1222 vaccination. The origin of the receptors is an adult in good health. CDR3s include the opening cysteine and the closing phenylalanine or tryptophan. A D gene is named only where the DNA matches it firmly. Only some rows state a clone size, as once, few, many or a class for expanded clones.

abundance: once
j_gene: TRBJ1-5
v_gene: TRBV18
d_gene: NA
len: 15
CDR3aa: CASSPQGSSNQPQHF
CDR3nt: TGTGCCAGCTCGCCGCAGGGGTCGAGCAATCAGCCCCAGCATTTT

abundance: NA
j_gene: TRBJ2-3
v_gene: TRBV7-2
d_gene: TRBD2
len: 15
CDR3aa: CASSSSGGSTDTQYF
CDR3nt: TGTGCCAGCAGTTCTAGCGGGGGGAGCACAGATACGCAGTATTTT

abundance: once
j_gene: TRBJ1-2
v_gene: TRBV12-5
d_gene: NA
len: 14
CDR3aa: CASVTLGTQDGYTF
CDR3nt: TGTGCTAGTGTCACTCTCGGCACGCAAGATGGCTACACCTTC

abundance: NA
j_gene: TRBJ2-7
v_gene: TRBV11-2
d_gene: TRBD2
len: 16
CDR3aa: CASSFQLAGKLYEQYF
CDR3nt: TGTGCCAGCAGCTTCCAACTAGCGGGCAAGCTATACGAGCAGTACTTC

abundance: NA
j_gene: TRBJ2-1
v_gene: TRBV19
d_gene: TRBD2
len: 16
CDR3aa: CASSIGSSGRLDEQFF
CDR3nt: TGTGCCAGTAGTATAGGCAGTAGCGGGAGGTTAGATGAGCAGTTCTTC

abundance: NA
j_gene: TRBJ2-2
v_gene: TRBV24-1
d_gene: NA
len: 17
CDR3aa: CATEGTRGRSNTGELFF
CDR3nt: TGTGCAACCGAAGGGACACGGGGAAGGTCGAACACCGGGGAGCTGTTTTTT

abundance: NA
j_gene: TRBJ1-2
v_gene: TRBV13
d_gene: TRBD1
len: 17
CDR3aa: CASSHRSGQTPNYGYTF
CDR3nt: TGTGCCAGCAGCCACAGGTCGGGACAGACTCCTAACTATGGCTACACCTTC

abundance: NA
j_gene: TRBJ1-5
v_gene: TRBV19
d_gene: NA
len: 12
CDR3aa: CASSIMGQPQHF
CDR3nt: TGTGCCAGTAGTATAATGGGTCAGCCCCAGCATTTT

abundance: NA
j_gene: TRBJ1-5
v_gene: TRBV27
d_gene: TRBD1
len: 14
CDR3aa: CASSPDRGRQPQHF
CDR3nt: TGTGCCAGCAGTCCCGACAGGGGTCGGCAGCCCCAGCATTTT

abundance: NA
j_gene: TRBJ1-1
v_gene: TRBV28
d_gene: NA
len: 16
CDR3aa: CASSFGFGQTNTEAFF
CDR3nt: TGTGCCAGCAGTTTCGGGTTTGGGCAGACGAACACTGAAGCTTTCTTT

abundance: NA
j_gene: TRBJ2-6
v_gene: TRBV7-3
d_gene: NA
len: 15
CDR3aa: CASSPQPSGANVLTF
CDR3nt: TGTGCCAGCAGCCCCCAACCCTCTGGGGCCAACGTCCTGACTTTC

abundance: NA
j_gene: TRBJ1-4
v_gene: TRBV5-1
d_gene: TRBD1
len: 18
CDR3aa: CASRGGTGALATNEKLFF
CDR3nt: TGCGCCAGCAGGGGCGGGACAGGGGCCCTTGCCACTAATGAAAAACTGTTTTTT

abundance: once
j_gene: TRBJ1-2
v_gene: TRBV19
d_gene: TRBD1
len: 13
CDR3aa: CASRGQGPYGYTF
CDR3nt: TGTGCCAGTAGGGGACAGGGTCCCTATGGCTACACCTTC

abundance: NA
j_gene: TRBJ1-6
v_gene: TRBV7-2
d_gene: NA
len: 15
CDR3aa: CASSLERGPHSPLHF
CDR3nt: TGTGCCAGCAGCTTAGAGAGGGGTCCGCATTCACCCCTCCACTTT

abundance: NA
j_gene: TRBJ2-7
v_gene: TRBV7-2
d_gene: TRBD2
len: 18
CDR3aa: CASSLAALTSGSSYEQYF
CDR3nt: TGTGCCAGCAGCTTAGCGGCCCTGACTAGCGGGAGCTCCTACGAGCAGTACTTC

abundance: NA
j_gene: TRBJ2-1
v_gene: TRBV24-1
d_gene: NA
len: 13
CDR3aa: CATKESHFNEQFF
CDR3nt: TGTGCCACCAAGGAGAGTCACTTCAATGAGCAGTTCTTC

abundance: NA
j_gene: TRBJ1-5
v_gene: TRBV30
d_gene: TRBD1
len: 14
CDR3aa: CAWSPGQPNQPQHF
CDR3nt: TGTGCCTGGTCCCCGGGACAGCCCAATCAGCCCCAGCATTTT

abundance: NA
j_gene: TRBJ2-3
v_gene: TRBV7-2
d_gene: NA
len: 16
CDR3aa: CASSPSVSKFTDTQYF
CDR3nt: TGTGCCAGCAGCCCCTCGGTCTCGAAATTCACAGATACGCAGTATTTT

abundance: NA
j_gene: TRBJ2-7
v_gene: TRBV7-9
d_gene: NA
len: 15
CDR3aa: CASSPWGTKGYEQYF
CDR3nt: TGTGCCAGCTCTCCCTGGGGGACAAAAGGCTACGAGCAGTACTTC

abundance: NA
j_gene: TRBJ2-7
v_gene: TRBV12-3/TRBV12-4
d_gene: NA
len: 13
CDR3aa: CASSLGSGSEQYF
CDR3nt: TGTGCCAGCAGTCTTGGGTCCGGGAGCGAGCAGTACTTC

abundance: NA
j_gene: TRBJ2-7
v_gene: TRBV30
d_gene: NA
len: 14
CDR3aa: CAWSGQANLGEQYF
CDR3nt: TGTGCCTGGAGTGGGCAGGCAAACCTAGGCGAGCAGTACTTC

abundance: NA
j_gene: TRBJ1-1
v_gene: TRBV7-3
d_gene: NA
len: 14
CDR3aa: CASSQKGDPTEAFF
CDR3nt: TGTGCCAGCAGCCAAAAGGGGGACCCCACTGAAGCTTTCTTT

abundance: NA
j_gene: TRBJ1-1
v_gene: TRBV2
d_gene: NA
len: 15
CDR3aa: CASRIPGTLNTEAFF
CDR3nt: TGTGCCAGCAGGATACCCGGGACGTTGAACACTGAAGCTTTCTTT

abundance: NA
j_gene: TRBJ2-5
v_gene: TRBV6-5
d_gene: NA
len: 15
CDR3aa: CASSYFSGSQETQYF
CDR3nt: TGTGCCAGCAGTTACTTCTCGGGATCCCAAGAGACCCAGTACTTC

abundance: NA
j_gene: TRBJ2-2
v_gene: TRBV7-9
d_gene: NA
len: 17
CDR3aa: CASSLSGAGLSVGELFF
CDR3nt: TGTGCCAGCAGCTTAAGCGGCGCGGGTCTCTCGGTCGGGGAGCTGTTTTTT

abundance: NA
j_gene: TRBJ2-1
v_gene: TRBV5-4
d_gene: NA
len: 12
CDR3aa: CASSRGVGEQFF
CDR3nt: TGTGCCAGCAGCCGAGGGGTCGGTGAGCAGTTCTTC